This TCR beta chain was sequenced in a study of blood T cell repertoires in COVID-19. The table lists this clone with a few counts. The germline V gene has CDR1 SGHRS and CDR2 YFSETQ. V was shortened by 0 bases and J by 0 bases, with 13 bases between the two germline ends. CDR3 length: 18 amino acids. Repertoires were generated with immunoSEQ multiplex PCR, while TCRdb's copy carries only in-frame clones and drops some. The top ten hold approximately 5.1% of the sample, which has around 210,000 clones, approximately 85% seen once. The specimen sequenced was peripheral blood. The V call is TRBV5-1, the J call TRBJ2-6; D possibly corresponds to TRBD1 (6 bases). This sequence originates from a man aged 45-65 years with COVID-19, enrolled during active disease. Here the CDR3 reads CASSLDQGLYSGANVLTF. DNA for the CDR3: TGCGCCAGCAGCTTGGACCAGGGGTTATACTCTGGGGCCAACGTCCTGACTTTC.